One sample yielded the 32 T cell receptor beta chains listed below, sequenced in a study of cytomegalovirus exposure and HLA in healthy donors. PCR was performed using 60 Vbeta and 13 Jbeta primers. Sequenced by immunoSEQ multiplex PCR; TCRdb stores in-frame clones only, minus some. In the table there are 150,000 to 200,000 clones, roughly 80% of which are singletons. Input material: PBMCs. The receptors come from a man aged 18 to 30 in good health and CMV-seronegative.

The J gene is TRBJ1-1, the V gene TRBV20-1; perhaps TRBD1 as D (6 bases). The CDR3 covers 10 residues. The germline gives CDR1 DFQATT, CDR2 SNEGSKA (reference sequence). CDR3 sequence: CSEGGAEAFF. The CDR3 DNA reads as TGCAGCGAAGGGGGGGCTGAAGCTTTCTTT.

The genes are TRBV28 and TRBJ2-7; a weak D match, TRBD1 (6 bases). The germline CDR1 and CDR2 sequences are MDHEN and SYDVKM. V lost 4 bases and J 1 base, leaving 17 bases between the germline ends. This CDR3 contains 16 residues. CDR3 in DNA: TGTGCCAGCAGTTATGCTATTGGACAGCATTCCTACGAGCAGTACTTC. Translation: CASSYAIGQHSYEQYF.

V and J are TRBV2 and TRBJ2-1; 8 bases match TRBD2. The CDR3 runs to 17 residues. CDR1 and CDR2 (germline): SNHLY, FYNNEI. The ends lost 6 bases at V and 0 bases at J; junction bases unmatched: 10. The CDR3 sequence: CASRGATSGSSYNEQFF. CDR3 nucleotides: TGTGCCAGCAGGGGGGCCACTAGCGGAAGCTCCTACAATGAGCAGTTCTTC.

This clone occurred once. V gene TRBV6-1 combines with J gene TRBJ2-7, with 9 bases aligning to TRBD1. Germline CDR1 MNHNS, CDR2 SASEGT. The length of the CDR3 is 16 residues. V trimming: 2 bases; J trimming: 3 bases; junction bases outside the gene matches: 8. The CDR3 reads CASSEPGQGGGYEQYF. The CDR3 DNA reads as TGTGCCAGCAGTGAACCGGGACAGGGTGGGGGCTACGAGCAGTACTTC.

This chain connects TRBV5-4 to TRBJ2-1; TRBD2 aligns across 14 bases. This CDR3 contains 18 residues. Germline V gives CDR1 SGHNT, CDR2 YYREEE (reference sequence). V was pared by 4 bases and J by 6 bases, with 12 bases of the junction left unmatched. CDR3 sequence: CASSQSGTSGSYGNEQFF. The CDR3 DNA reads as TGTGCCAGCAGCCAATCGGGGACTAGCGGGAGTTATGGCAATGAGCAGTTCTTC.

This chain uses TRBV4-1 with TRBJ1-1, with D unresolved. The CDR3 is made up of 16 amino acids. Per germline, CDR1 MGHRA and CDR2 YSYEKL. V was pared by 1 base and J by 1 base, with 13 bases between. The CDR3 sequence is CASSQVGGPANTEAFF. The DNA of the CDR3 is TGCGCCAGCAGCCAAGTTGGTGGGCCGGCGAACACTGAAGCTTTCTTT.

CDR3 nucleotides: TGTGCCAGCAGCTTAGGGGCCAATCAGCCCCAGCATTTT. It encodes CASSLGANQPQHF. The rearrangement uses TRBV7-6 and TRBJ1-5; D uncertain. In germline, CDR1 is SGHVS, CDR2 FNYEAQ. V lost 1 base and J 3 bases, leaving 4 bases between the germline ends. This CDR3 is 13 amino acids long.

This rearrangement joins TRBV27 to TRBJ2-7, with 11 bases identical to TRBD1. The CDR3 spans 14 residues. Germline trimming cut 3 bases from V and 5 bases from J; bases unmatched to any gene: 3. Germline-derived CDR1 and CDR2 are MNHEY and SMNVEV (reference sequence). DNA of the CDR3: TGTGCCAGCAGTTTGGGACAGGGGGGGAACGAGCAGTACTTC. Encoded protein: CASSLGQGGNEQYF.

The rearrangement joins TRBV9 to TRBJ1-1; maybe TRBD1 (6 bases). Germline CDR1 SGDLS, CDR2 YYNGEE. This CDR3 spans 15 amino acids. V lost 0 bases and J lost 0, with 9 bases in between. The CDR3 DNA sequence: TGTGCCAGCAGCGTAGGTGGACAGTTGAACACTGAAGCTTTCTTT. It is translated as CASSVGGQLNTEAFF.

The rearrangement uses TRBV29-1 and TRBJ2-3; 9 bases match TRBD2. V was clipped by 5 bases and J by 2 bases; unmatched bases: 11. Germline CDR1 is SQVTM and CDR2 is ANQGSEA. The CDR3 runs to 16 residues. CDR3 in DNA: TGCAGCGTTCCCCACTTTGCGGGGGGGTCCACAGATACGCAGTATTTT. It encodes CSVPHFAGGSTDTQYF.

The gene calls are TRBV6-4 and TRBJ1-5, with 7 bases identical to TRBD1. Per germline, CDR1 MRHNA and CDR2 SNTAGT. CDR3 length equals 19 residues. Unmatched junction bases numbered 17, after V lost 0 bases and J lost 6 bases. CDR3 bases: TGTGCCAGCAGTGACTCTAGGGACAGAAAGACCTCAATCGGTCAGCCCCAGCATTTT. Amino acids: CASSDSRDRKTSIGQPQHF.

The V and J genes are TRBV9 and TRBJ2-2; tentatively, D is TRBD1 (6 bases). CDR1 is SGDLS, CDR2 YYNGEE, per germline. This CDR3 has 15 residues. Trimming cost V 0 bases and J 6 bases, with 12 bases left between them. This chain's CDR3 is CASSVVGALPGELFF. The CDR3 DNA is TGTGCCAGCAGCGTAGTGGGGGCGCTTCCCGGGGAGCTGTTTTTT.

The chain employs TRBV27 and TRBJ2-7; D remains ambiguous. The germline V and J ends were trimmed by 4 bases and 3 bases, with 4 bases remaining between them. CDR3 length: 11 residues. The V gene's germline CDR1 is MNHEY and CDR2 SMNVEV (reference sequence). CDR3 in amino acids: CASSSFYEQYF. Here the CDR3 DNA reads TGTGCCAGCAGTTCCTTCTACGAGCAGTACTTC.

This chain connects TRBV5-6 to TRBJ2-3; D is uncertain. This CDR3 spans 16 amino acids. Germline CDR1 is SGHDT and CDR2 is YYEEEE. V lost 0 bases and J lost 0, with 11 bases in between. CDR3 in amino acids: CASSLVVSPSTDTQYF. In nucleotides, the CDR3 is TGTGCCAGCAGCTTGGTTGTGAGTCCTAGCACAGATACGCAGTATTTT.

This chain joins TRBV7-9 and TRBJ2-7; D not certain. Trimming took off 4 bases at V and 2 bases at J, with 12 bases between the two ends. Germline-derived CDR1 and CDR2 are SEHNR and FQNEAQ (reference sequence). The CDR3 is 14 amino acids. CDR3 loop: CASSSRVSPYEQYF. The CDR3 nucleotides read TGTGCCAGCAGCTCCCGTGTTTCCCCCTACGAGCAGTACTTC.

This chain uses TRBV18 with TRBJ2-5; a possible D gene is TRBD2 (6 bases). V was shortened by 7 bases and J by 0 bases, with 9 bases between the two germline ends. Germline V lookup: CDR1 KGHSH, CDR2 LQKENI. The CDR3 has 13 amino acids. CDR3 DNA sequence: TGTGCCAGCTGGGCGGGACACCAAGAGACCCAGTACTTC. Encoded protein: CASWAGHQETQYF.

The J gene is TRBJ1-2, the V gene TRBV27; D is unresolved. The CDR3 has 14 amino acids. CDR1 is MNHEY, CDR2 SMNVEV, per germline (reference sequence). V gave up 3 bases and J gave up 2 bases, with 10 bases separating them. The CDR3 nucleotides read TGTGCCAGCAGTTTCGCCGGGGAGAACTATGGCTACACCTTC. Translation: CASSFAGENYGYTF.

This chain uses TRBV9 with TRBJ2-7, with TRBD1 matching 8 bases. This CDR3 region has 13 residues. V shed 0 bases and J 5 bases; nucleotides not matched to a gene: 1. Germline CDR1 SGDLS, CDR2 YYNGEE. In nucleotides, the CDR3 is TGTGCCAGCAGCGTAGCGACAGGGGACGAGCAGTACTTC. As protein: CASSVATGDEQYF. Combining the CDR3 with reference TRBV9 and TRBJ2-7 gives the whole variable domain DSGVTQTPKHLITATGQRVTLRCSPRSGDLSVYWYQQSLDQGLQFLIQYYNGEERAKGNILERFSAQQFPDLHSELNLSSLELGDSALYFCASSVATGDEQYFGPGTRLTVT.

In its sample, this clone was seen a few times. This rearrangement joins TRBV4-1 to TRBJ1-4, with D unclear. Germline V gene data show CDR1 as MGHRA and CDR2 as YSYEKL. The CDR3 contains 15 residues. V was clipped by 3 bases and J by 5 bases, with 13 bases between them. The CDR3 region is CASSQSGLDNEKLFF. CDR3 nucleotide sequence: TGCGCCAGCAGCCAGAGTGGGCTTGACAATGAAAAACTGTTTTTT.

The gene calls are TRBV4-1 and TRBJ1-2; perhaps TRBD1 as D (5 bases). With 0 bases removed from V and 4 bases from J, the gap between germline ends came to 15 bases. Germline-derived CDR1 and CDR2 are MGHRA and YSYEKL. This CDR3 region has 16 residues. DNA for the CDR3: TGCGCCAGCAGCCAAGAGGGGCAGCCCAGAGGCTATGGCTACACCTTC. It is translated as CASSQEGQPRGYGYTF.

The CDR3 region is CASAPPAAGNTGELFF. DNA for the CDR3: TGTGCTAGTGCCCCGCCGGCGGCCGGGAACACCGGGGAGCTGTTTTTT. This sequence joins TRBV12-5 and TRBJ2-2; D is undetermined. The CDR3 has 16 residues. Germline V gene sequence: CDR1 LGHNT, CDR2 FRNRAP. V lost 7 bases, J lost 1 base, and 16 bases lay in between. Supplemented by reference TRBV12-5 and TRBJ2-2, the full variable domain reads DARVTQTPRHKVTEMGQEVTMRCQPILGHNTVFWYRQTMMQGLELLAYFRNRAPLDDSGMPKDRFSAEMPDATLATLKIQPSEPRDSAVYFCASAPPAAGNTGELFFGEGSRLTVL.

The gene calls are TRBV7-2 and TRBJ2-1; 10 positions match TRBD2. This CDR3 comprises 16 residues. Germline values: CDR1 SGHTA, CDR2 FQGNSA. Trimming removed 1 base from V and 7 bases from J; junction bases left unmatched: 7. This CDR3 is CASSLVASGSMNEQFF. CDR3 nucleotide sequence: TGTGCCAGCAGCTTAGTGGCTAGCGGGAGTATGAATGAGCAGTTCTTC.

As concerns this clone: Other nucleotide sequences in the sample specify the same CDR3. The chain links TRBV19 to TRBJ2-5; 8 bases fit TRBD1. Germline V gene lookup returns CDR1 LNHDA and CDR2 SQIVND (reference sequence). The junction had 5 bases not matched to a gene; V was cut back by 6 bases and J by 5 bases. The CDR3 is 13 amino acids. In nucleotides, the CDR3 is TGTGCCAGTAGATCCACAGGGGGGGAGACCCAGTACTTC. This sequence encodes CASRSTGGETQYF.

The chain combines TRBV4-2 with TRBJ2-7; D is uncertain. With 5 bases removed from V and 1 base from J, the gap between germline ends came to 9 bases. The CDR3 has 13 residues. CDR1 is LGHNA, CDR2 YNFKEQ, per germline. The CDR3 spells CASSFGSSYEQYF. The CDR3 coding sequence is TGTGCCAGCAGCTTTGGCTCTTCCTACGAGCAGTACTTC.

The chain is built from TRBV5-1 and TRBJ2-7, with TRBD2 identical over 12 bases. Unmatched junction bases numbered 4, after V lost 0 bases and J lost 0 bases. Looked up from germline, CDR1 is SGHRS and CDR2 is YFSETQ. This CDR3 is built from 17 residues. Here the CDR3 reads CASSLESTSGSSYEQYF. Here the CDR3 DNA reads TGCGCCAGCAGCTTGGAATCGACTAGCGGGAGCTCCTACGAGCAGTACTTC.

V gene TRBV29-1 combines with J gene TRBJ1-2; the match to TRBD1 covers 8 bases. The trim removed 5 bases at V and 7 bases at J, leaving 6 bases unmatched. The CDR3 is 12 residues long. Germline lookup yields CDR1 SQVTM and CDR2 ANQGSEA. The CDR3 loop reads CSVRQGAGGYTF. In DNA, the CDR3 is TGCAGCGTTCGTCAGGGGGCTGGTGGCTACACCTTC.

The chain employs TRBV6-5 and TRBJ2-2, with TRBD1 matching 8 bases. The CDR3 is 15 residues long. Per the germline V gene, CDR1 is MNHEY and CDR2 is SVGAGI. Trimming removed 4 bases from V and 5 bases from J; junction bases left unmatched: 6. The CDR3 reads CASSWSGGDTGELFF. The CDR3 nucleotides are TGTGCCAGCAGTTGGTCAGGGGGCGATACCGGGGAGCTGTTTTTT.

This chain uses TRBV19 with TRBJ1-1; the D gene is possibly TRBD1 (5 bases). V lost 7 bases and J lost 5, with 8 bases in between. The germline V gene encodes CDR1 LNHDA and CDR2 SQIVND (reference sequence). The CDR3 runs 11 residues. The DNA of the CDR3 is TGTGCCAGTACCAGGGATACTGAAGCTTTCTTT. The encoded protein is CASTRDTEAFF.

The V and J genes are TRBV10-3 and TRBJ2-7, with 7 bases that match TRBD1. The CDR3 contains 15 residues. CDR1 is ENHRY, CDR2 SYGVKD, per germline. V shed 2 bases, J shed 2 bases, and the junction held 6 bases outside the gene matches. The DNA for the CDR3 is TGTGCCATCAGTGAGAAACAGGGGCTCGCCTACGAGCAGTACTTC. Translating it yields CAISEKQGLAYEQYF.

CDR3 protein: CASSLFLGPNTGELFF. The CDR3 DNA reads TGTGCCAGCAGTTTATTTCTGGGGCCGAACACCGGGGAGCTGTTTTTT. The rearrangement joins TRBV27 to TRBJ2-2, with D possibly TRBD1 on 5 matching bases. V was shortened by 1 base and J by 0 bases, with 9 bases between the two germline ends. The CDR3 covers 16 residues. The germline CDR1 and CDR2 sequences are MNHEY and SMNVEV (reference sequence).

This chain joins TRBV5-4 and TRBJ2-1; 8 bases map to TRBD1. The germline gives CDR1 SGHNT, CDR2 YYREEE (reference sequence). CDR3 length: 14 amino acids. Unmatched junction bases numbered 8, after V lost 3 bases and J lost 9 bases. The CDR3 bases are TGTGCCAGCAGCTGGACAGGGCTGGGCGGTGAGCAGTTCTTC. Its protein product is CASSWTGLGGEQFF.

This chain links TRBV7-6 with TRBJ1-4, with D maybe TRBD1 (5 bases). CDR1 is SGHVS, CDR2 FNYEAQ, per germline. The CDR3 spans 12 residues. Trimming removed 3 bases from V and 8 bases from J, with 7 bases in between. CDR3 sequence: CASSLGGEKLFF. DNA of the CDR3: TGTGCCAGCAGCTTGGGGGGGGAAAAACTGTTTTTT. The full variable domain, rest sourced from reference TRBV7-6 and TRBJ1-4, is GAGVSQSPRYKVTKRGQDVALRCDPISGHVSLYWYRQALGQGPEFLTYFNYEAQQDKSGLPNDRFSAERPEGSISTLTIQRTEQRDSAMYRCASSLGGEKLFFGSGTQLSVL.